A selection of T cell receptor beta chains follows, all from one sample in a study of human T cells and chemical hapten exposure. TCRdb ran MiXCR on the RACE reads and lists one entry per CDR3 protein. The sample comprises some 79,000 distinct CDR3 sequences, 10% to 14% of which are singletons, and approximately 3.5% rests with the top ten. Material: whole blood, obtained in connection with sensitization to the hapten diphenylcyclopropenone (DPC). The receptor source for this set is a woman in her 50s with alopecia areata. Some clones in this sample may be carry-over from other donors' samples. CDR3s include the opening cysteine and the closing phenylalanine or tryptophan. A D gene is named only where the DNA matches it firmly. Clone size appears in some rows only: once, few, many, or a class for an expanded clone.

>TRBV14|few|TRBJ2-1|TRBD2
TGTGCCAGCAGCCAAGGGGTGGCGGGAGGTTACAATGAGCAGTTCTTC
CASSQGVAGGYNEQFF
>TRBV11-2|NA|TRBJ2-4|TRBD1
TGTGCCAGCAGCTCCCCGGGTACAGGGGCGGCCAAAAACATTCAGTACTTC
CASSSPGTGAAKNIQYF
>TRBV10-1|many|TRBJ2-7|NA
TGCGCCAGCAGTGGTGGACCCTACGAGCAGTACTTC
CASSGGPYEQYF
>TRBV18|NA|TRBJ1-1|NA
TGTGCCAGCTCACCGGAGGGGTTGAACACTGAAGCTTTCTTT
CASSPEGLNTEAFF
>TRBV7-2|many|TRBJ1-1|TRBD1
TGTGCCAGCAGCTTCAACAGGGGGCCCTTTGAAGCTTTCTTT
CASSFNRGPFEAFF
>TRBV25-1|NA|TRBJ2-1|TRBD2
TGTGCCAGCAGTTATAGCGGGAACTACAATGAGCAGTTCTTC
CASSYSGNYNEQFF
>TRBV7-2|NA|TRBJ2-7|TRBD2
TGTGCCAGCAGCTTAGGAGGGACTAGCGGGATTCGCGAGCAGTACTTC
CASSLGGTSGIREQYF
>TRBV28|many|TRBJ1-5|NA
TGTGCCAGCAGTTTCGTGTCCGGGGACTATAGCAATCAGCCCCAGCATTTT
CASSFVSGDYSNQPQHF
>TRBV27|many|TRBJ1-6|TRBD1
TGTGCCAGCAGGTGGGACAGTAGGAATTCACCCCTCCACTTT
CASRWDSRNSPLHF
>TRBV5-4|NA|TRBJ2-6|TRBD1
TGTGCCAGCAGCCGGGGACAGGGGGGGCTCTCTGGGGCCAACGTCCTGACTTTC
CASSRGQGGLSGANVLTF
>TRBV4-3|many|TRBJ2-2|TRBD2
TGCGCCAGCAGCCAAGTCATGGGACTAGCTAACACCGGGGAGCTGTTTTTT
CASSQVMGLANTGELFF
>TRBV7-9|few|TRBJ2-5|TRBD2
TGTGCCAGCAGTACTCGGCGGGAGGGCCAAGAGACCCAGTACTTC
CASSTRREGQETQYF
>TRBV20-1|NA|TRBJ1-5|NA
TGCAGTGCTAAAGGGACAACATCCCATAGCAATCAGCCCCAGCATTTT
CSAKGTTSHSNQPQHF
>TRBV7-9|many|TRBJ2-5|NA
TGTGCTGCCGGAGCGGTACAAGAGACCCAGTACTTC
CAAGAVQETQYF
>TRBV5-8|NA|TRBJ2-4|NA
TGTGCCAGCAGCTTAATCAAAAACATTCAGTACTTC
CASSLIKNIQYF
>TRBV18|NA|TRBJ2-3|NA
TGTGCCAGCTCACCAGGCGGAGATACGCAGTATTTT
CASSPGGDTQYF
>TRBV7-4|many|TRBJ1-1|NA
TGTGCCAGCAGCCTACAACAGACTGTCAGGTCTGAAGCTTTCTTT
CASSLQQTVRSEAFF
>TRBV18|many|TRBJ1-1|NA
TGTGCCAGCGCTGTTGATGGGGTGAACACTGAAGCTTTCTTT
CASAVDGVNTEAFF
>TRBV4-1|few|TRBJ2-7|NA
TGCGCCAGCAGCCAAGAGAGGGGAACCTACGAGCAGTACTTC
CASSQERGTYEQYF
>TRBV24-1|few|TRBJ2-7|NA
TGTGCCACCAGTGACGAAATTAGCGACGAGCAGTACTTC
CATSDEISDEQYF
>TRBV28|NA|TRBJ1-1|NA
TGTGCCAGCAGTTTAACCCAGTCTGAAGCTTTCTTT
CASSLTQSEAFF
>TRBV19|many|TRBJ2-3|NA
TGTGCCAGTAGTTGGTCGTTCACAGATACGCAGTATTTT
CASSWSFTDTQYF
>TRBV29-1|many|TRBJ1-2|TRBD1
TGCAGCGTTGAACCGGGACAGGGATATGGCTACACCTTC
CSVEPGQGYGYTF
>TRBV24-1|many|TRBJ1-2|NA
TGTGCCACCAGTGATTTTTCCAGGGGTGGAGGCTACACCTTC
CATSDFSRGGGYTF
>TRBV6-2/TRBV6-3|many|TRBJ2-1|NA
TGTGCCAGCAGTGGCGGGGTCTACAATGAGCAGTTCTTC
CASSGGVYNEQFF
>TRBV7-9|many|TRBJ2-1|NA
TGTGCCAGCAGCCCGTGGGAGTCCTACAATGAGCAGTTCTTC
CASSPWESYNEQFF
>TRBV2|NA|TRBJ1-4|NA
TGTGCCAGCAGTGTAGTAGAGGAAAAACTGTTTTTT
CASSVVEEKLFF
>TRBV20-1|many|TRBJ1-6|TRBD1
TGCAGTGCGAGACAGGGGACGTTCGGGCCGGTGTCACCCCTCCACTTT
CSARQGTFGPVSPLHF
>TRBV6-1|few|TRBJ2-7|TRBD1
TGTGCCAGCATAGGGACAGGGGTACCGGGCGAGCAGTACTTC
CASIGTGVPGEQYF
>TRBV7-9|few|TRBJ1-1|NA
TGTGCCAGCGGGGAACAGCCGAACACTGAAGCTTTCTTT
CASGEQPNTEAFF
>TRBV11-2|NA|TRBJ1-4|TRBD1
TGTGCCAGCAGCCCCGGGACAGGGGCTAATGAAAAACTGTTTTTT
CASSPGTGANEKLFF
>TRBV6-2/TRBV6-3|many|TRBJ2-1|TRBD2
TGTGCCAGCAGCCGACTAGCGGGAGTTTCCAATGAGCAGTTCTTC
CASSRLAGVSNEQFF
>TRBV2|NA|TRBJ2-3|NA
TGTGCCAGCAACCCCAGGTCCCGAGCAGGCACAGATACGCAGTATTTT
CASNPRSRAGTDTQYF
>TRBV7-8|NA|TRBJ1-5|TRBD1
TGTGCCAGCAGCTTAGGCCAGGGGGTAAGCAATCAGCCCCAGCATTTT
CASSLGQGVSNQPQHF